The clone carrying this T cell receptor beta chain was counted between two and nine times. Its target is unknown. J lost 6 bases, V lost 4 bases, and 6 bases had no gene match. The CDR3 is 13 amino acids. This sample is part of a study of molecular identifiers for immune sequencing clone quantification. Regarding the study as a whole: Over 99% of effector molecules, yet under 1% of naive-cell molecules, were held by clones above 20 RNA copies.

TCRdb independently ran MiXCR on the PCR reads; one entry per CDR3 protein. This sample has 250,000 to 400,000 distinct CDR3 sequences, with about 20% found just once. V and J are TRBV12-3 or TRBV12-4 and TRBJ2-7, with 7 bases that match TRBD1. The sequence derives from a human donor in good health. Some libraries in this study had Jurkat cell RNA spiked in. The sequenced sample was naive CD8+ T cells from blood, with Jurkat cell RNA spiked in. Subset here: FACS-sorted CD8+CD4-CCR7+CD45RA+ naive T cells. The CDR3 DNA follows: TGTGCCAGCAGTTCCCCTTACAGGGGCGAGCAGTACTTC. Translation: CASSSPYRGEQYF.